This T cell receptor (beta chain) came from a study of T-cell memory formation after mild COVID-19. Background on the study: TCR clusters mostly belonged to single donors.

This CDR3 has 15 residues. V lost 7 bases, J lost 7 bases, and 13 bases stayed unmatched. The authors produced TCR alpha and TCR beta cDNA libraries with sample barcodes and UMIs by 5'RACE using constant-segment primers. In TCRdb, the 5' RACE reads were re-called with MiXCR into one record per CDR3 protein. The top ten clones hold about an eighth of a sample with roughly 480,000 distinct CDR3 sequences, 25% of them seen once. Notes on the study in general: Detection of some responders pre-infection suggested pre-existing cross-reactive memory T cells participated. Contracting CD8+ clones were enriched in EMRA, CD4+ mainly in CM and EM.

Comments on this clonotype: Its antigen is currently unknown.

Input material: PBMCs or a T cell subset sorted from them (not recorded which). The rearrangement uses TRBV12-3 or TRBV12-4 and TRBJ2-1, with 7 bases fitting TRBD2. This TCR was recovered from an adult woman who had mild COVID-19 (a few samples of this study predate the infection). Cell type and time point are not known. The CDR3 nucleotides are TGTGCCAGCACCCCGGTGGGAGGGCCCTTGAATGAGCAGTTCTTC. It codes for CASTPVGGPLNEQFF.